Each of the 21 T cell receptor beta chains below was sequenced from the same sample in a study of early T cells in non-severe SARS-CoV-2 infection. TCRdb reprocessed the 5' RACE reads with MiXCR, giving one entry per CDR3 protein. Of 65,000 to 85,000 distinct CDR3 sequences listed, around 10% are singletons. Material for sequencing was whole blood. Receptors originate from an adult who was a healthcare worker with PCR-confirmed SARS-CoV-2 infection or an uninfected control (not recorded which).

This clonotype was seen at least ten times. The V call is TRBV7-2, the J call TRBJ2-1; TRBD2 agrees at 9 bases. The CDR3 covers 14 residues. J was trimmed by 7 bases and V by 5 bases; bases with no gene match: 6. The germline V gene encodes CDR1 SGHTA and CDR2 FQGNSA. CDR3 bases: TGTGCCAGCAGCCGTAGCGGGAGCAGAAATGAGCAGTTCTTC. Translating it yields CASSRSGSRNEQFF.

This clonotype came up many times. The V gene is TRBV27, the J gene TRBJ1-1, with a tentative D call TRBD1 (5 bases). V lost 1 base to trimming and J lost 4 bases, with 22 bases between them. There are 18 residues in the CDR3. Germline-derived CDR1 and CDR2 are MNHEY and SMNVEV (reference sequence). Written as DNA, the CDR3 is TGTGCCAGCAGTTTATTATTTACCGGTACGGGGCGGATCACTGAAGCTTTCTTT. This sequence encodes CASSLLFTGTGRITEAFF.

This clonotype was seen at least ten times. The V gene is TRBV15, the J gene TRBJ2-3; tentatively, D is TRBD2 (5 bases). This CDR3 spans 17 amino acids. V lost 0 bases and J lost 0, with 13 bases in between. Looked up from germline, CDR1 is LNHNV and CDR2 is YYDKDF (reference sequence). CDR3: CATSRDESGLSTDTQYF. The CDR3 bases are TGTGCCACCAGCAGAGATGAATCCGGACTTAGCACAGATACGCAGTATTTT.

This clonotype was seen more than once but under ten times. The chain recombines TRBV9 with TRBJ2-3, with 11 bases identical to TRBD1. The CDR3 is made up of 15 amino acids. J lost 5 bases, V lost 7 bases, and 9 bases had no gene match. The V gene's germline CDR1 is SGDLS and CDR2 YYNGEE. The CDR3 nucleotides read TGTGCCAGCGGATATCGGACAGGGGGCAGAGATACGCAGTATTTT. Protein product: CASGYRTGGRDTQYF.

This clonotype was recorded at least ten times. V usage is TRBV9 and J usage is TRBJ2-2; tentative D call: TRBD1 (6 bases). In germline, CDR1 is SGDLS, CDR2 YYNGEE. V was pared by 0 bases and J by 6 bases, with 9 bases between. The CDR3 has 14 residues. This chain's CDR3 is CASSVGEGAGELFF. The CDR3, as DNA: TGTGCCAGCAGCGTAGGTGAGGGGGCCGGGGAGCTGTTTTTT.

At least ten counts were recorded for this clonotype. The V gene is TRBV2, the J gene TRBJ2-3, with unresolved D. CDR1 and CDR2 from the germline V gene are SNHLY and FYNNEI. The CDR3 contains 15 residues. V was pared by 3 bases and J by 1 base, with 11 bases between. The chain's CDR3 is CASSDLYRGTDTQYF. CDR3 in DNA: TGTGCCAGCAGTGACCTTTATAGGGGCACAGATACGCAGTATTTT.

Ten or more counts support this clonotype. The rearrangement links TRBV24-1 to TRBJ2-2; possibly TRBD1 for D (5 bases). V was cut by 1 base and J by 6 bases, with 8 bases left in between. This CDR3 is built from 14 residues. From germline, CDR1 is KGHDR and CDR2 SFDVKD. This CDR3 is CATSDLRGPGELFF. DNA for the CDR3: TGTGCCACCAGTGATTTAAGGGGTCCCGGGGAGCTGTTTTTT.

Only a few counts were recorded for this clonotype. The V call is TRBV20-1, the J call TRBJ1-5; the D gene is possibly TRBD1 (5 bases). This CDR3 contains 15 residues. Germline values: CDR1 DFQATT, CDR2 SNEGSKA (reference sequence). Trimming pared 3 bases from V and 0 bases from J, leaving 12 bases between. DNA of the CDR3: TGCAGTGCTAGCCTCTTAGGGACTAGCAATCAGCCCCAGCATTTT. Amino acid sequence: CSASLLGTSNQPQHF.

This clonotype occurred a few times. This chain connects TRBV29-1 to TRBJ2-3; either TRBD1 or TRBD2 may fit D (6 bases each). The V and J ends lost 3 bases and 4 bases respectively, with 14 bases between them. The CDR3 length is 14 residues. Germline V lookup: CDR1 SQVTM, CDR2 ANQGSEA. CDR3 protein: CSVDSSGAADTQYF. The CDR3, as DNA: TGCAGCGTTGATTCCTCGGGGGCCGCAGATACGCAGTATTTT.

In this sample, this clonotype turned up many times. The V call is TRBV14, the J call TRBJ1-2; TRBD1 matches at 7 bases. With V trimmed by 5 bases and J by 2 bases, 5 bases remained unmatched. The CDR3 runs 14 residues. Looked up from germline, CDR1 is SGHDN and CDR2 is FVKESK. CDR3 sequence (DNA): TGTGCCAGCAGCTCCTTCAGGGGGAACTATGGCTACACCTTC. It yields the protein CASSSFRGNYGYTF.

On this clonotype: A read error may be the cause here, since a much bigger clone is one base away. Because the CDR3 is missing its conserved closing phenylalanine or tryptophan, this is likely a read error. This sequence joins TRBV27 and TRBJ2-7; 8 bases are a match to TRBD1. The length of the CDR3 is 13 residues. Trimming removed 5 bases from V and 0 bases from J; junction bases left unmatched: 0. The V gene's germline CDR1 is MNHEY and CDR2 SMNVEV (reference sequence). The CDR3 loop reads CASSDRGSYEQYS. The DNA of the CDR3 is TGTGCCAGCAGTGACAGGGGCTCCTACGAGCAGTACTCC.

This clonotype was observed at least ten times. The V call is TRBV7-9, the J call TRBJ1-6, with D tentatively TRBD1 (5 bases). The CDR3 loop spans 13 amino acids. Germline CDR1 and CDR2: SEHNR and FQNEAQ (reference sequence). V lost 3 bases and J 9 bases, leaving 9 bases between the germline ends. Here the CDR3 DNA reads TGTGCCAGCAGCTTGCCTGGGGGTTCACCCCTCCACTTT. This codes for CASSLPGGSPLHF.

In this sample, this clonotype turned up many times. The CDR3 coding sequence is TGCAGCGTTGAGAGGAACAGACCTAACACTGAAGCTTTCTTT. Its protein is CSVERNRPNTEAFF. The chain employs TRBV29-1 and TRBJ1-1; no reliable D call. Trimming took 3 bases from V and 2 from J, leaving 13 bases between them. This CDR3 is 14 amino acids long. Germline loops: CDR1 SQVTM, CDR2 ANQGSEA.

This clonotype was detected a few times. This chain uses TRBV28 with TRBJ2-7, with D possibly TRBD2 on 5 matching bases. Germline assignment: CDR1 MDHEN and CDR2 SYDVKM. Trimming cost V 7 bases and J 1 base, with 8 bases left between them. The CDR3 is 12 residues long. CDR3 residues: CASTGESYEQYF. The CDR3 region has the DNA TGTGCCAGCACCGGGGAATCCTACGAGCAGTACTTC.

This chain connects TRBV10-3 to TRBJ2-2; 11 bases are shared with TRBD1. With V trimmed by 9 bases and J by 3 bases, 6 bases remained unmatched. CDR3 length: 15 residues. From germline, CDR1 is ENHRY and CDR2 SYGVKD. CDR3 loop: CAIQLGQGDTGELFF. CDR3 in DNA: TGTGCCATTCAATTGGGACAGGGGGACACCGGGGAGCTGTTTTTT.

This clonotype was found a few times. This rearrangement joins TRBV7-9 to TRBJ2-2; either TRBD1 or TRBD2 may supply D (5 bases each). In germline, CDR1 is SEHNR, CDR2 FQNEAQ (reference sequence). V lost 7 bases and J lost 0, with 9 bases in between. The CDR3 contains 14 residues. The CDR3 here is CASTGTANTGELFF. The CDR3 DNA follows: TGTGCCAGCACCGGGACGGCGAACACCGGGGAGCTGTTTTTT.

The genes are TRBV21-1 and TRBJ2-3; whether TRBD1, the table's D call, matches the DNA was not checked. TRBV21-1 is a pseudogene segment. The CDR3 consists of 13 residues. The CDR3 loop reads CASSKVYGQGQYF. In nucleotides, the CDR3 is TGTGCCAGCAGCAAAGTTTACGGGCAGGGGCAGTATTTT.

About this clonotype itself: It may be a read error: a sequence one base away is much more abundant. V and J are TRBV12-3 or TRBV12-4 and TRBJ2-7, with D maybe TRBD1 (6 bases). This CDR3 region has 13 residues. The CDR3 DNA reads TGTGTCAGCAGTTTTTCCCTCCAGGGGTCTGAGTACTTC. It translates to CVSSFSLQGSEYF.

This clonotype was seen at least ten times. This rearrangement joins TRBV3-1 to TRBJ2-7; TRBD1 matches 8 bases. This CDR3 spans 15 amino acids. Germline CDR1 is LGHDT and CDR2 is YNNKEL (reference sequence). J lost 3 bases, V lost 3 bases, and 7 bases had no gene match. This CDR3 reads CASSHLTGAVYEQYF. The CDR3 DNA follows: TGTGCCAGCAGCCACCTGACAGGGGCCGTCTACGAGCAGTACTTC.

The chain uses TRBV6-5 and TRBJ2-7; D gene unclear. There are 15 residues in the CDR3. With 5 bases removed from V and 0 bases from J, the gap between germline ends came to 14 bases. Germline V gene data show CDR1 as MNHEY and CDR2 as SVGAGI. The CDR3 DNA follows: TGTGCCAGCAGTCGGACGGATACAGCCTCCTACGAGCAGTACTTC. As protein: CASSRTDTASYEQYF.

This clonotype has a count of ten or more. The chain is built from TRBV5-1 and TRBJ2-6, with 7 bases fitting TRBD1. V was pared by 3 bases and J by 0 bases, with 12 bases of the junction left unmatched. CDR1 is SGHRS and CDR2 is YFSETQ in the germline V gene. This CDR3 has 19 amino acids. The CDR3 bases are TGCGCCAGCAGCTATTGGCCGATGGGACAGAGCTCTGGGGCCAACGTCCTGACTTTC. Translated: CASSYWPMGQSSGANVLTF.